This entry lists 18 T cell receptor beta chains sequenced from one sample in a study of T cells in Graves' hyperthyroidism and ophthalmopathy. Regions amplified from RNA transcripts were the TCR beta CDR3 regions. A first-round RT-PCR of the TCR CDR3 used the HTBI primer set. A single record per CDR3 protein comes from TCRdb applying MiXCR to the multiplex PCR reads. The sample includes about 350,000 distinct CDR3 sequences, over 15% seen only once; the top ten take roughly a sixth. Material for sequencing was blood. All receptors derive from a middle-aged woman with Graves' ophthalmopathy.

This chain links TRBV28 with TRBJ1-6; D is unresolved. V dropped 5 bases and J dropped 13 bases, with 9 bases sitting between them. Germline loops: CDR1 MDHEN, CDR2 SYDVKM. This CDR3 region has 11 residues. The CDR3 sequence is CASSVRSPLHF. As DNA, the CDR3 is TGTGCCAGCAGTGTCCGTTCTCCCCTCCACTTT.

V and J are TRBV7-2 and TRBJ2-7; 7 positions match TRBD2. V shed 3 bases, J shed 2 bases, and the junction held 4 bases outside the gene matches. CDR3 size: 14 residues. The germline gives CDR1 SGHTA, CDR2 FQGNSA. CDR3 in amino acids: CASSFGTKAYEQYF. In DNA, the CDR3 is TGTGCCAGCAGCTTCGGGACTAAAGCCTACGAGCAGTACTTC.

The chain uses TRBV6-1 and TRBJ1-1; 8 positions agree with TRBD1. The CDR3 is 14 amino acids. Germline V lookup: CDR1 MNHNS, CDR2 SASEGT. The J segment lost 6 bases and the V segment lost 5 bases, leaving 8 bases of the junction unmatched. The CDR3, as DNA: TGTGCCAGCAGTCGGACAGGGCTGGTCCCTGAAGCTTTCTTT. Amino acid sequence: CASSRTGLVPEAFF.

This clonotype has just one count. The chain couples TRBV20-1 to TRBJ1-5, with 7 nucleotides matching TRBD1. Germline values: CDR1 DFQATT, CDR2 SNEGSKA (reference sequence). The CDR3 has 13 amino acids. V lost 5 bases to trimming and J lost 6 bases; unmatched junction nucleotides: 7. The CDR3 nucleotides are TGCAGTGCTCCGACAGGGTCAGGTCAGCCCCAGCATTTT. It is translated as CSAPTGSGQPQHF.

This clonotype turned up a few times. Possible read error: a much larger clone is one base away. The V gene is TRBV11-2, the J gene TRBJ2-7; D remains unclear. The CDR3 is 14 residues long. Germline V lookup: CDR1 SGHAT, CDR2 FQNNGV. V gave up 4 bases and J gave up 2 bases, with 12 bases separating them. This CDR3 reads CASSSDIIPYEQYF. DNA of the CDR3: TGTGCCAGCAGCTCCGACATAATCCCCTACGAGCAGTACTTC.

V gene TRBV10-1 combines with J gene TRBJ2-1; weak D call: TRBD2 (6 bases). The germline V gene encodes CDR1 WNHNN and CDR2 SYGVQD (reference sequence). The V gene lost 2 bases and the J gene lost 7 bases, with 6 bases spanning the gap. The CDR3 spans 12 residues. Written as DNA, the CDR3 is TGCGCCAGCAGTGAGCGGGGGAATGAGCAGTTCTTC. This translates into CASSERGNEQFF.

As regards this clonotype: A read error may be the cause here, since a much bigger clone is one base away. The chain employs TRBV27 and TRBJ2-7, with 14 bases fitting TRBD2. The CDR3 loop spans 16 amino acids. Germline V lookup: CDR1 MNHEY, CDR2 SMNVEV (reference sequence). In nucleotides, the CDR3 is TGTGCCATCAGTTCGGGACTAGCGGGAGCTCACTACGAGCAGTACTTC. Encoded protein: CAISSGLAGAHYEQYF.

There are a few counts of this clonotype. The chain has TRBV4-1 and TRBJ2-7; 8 positions agree with TRBD2. Germline V gives CDR1 MGHRA, CDR2 YSYEKL. Trimming removed 3 bases from V and 4 bases from J; junction bases left unmatched: 8. The CDR3 is 15 amino acids. The CDR3 region is CASSHGSGNPYEQYF. DNA for the CDR3: TGCGCCAGCAGCCATGGTAGCGGGAATCCTTACGAGCAGTACTTC.

This clonotype was counted ten times or more. This chain connects TRBV4-2 to TRBJ2-5; 11 positions match TRBD2. The length of the CDR3 is 17 residues. Germline V gene sequence: CDR1 LGHNA, CDR2 YNFKEQ. The junction had 9 bases not matched to a gene; V was cut back by 1 base and J by 5 bases. The CDR3 DNA reads TGTGCCAGCAGCCAAGGGGCTAGCGGGAGGACCCGGGAGACCCAGTACTTC. Its protein is CASSQGASGRTRETQYF.

This clonotype was counted many times. The chain uses TRBV13 and TRBJ2-7; D is possibly TRBD1 (5 bases). Germline CDR1 reads PRHDT; CDR2 reads FYEKMQ (reference sequence). V dropped 0 bases and J dropped 6 bases, with 18 bases sitting between them. The CDR3 extends over 16 amino acids. The CDR3 DNA is TGTGCCAGCAGCTTAGGCCTCAGGGCAGGTCGAGGCGAGCAGTACTTC. It specifies CASSLGLRAGRGEQYF. The full variable domain, with the rest looked up from reference TRBV13 and TRBJ2-7, is AAGVIQSPRHLIKEKRETATLKCYPIPRHDTVYWYQQGPGQDPQFLISFYEKMQSDKGSIPDRFSAQQFSDYHSELNMSSLELGDSALYFCASSLGLRAGRGEQYFGPGTRLTVT.

There are many counts of this clonotype. V is TRBV9 and J is TRBJ2-7; maybe TRBD2 (5 bases). The germline V gene has CDR1 SGDLS and CDR2 YYNGEE. The V gene lost 2 bases and the J gene lost 2 bases, with 11 bases spanning the gap. This CDR3 is built from 14 residues. CDR3 protein: CASSVQVGAYEQYF. For the CDR3, the DNA is TGTGCCAGCAGCGTTCAAGTCGGGGCCTACGAGCAGTACTTC.

This clonotype was seen ten or more times. V and J are TRBV7-8 and TRBJ2-7, with D perhaps being TRBD1 or TRBD2 (5 bases each). The V gene's germline CDR1 is SGHVS and CDR2 FQNEAQ. CDR3 length: 16 residues. Trimming took 1 base from V and 0 from J, leaving 13 bases between them. CDR3 loop: CASSLGWDGSSYEQYF. CDR3 DNA: TGTGCCAGCAGCTTAGGCTGGGACGGTAGCTCCTACGAGCAGTACTTC.

The table lists this clonotype with many counts. This chain links TRBV28 with TRBJ1-2; D possibly corresponds to TRBD1 (6 bases). V was clipped by 10 bases and J by 7 bases, with 13 bases between them. The CDR3 runs 11 residues. Per germline, CDR1 MDHEN and CDR2 SYDVKM. This CDR3 is CATGGGPGYTF. DNA of the CDR3: TGTGCCACCGGGGGGGGCCCTGGCTACACCTTC.

This clonotype was found many times. V gene TRBV20-1 combines with J gene TRBJ2-7; 13 bases are shared with TRBD2. Germline CDR1 reads DFQATT; CDR2 reads SNEGSKA (reference sequence). V shed 5 bases and J 6 bases; nucleotides not matched to a gene: 13. The CDR3 covers 16 residues. As DNA, the CDR3 is TGCAGTGCTCCACTCCCACTAGCGGGAGGGCCGGGCGAGCAGTACTTC. Translation: CSAPLPLAGGPGEQYF.

The chain employs TRBV20-1 and TRBJ2-5; D unclear. CDR1 and CDR2 from the germline V gene are DFQATT and SNEGSKA (reference sequence). V dropped 6 bases and J dropped 4 bases, with 21 bases sitting between them. This CDR3 is 15 amino acids long. Here the CDR3 DNA reads TGCAGTGCGGCGACCGTAGCAGGTCATCGAGAGACCCAGTACTTC. This sequence encodes CSAATVAGHRETQYF.

This clonotype showed up many times. CDR3 bases: TGTGCCAGCAGTTTACCACCGCCGGGCGAGCAGTACTTC. As protein: CASSLPPPGEQYF. V is TRBV28 and J is TRBJ2-7; no clear D. The CDR3 consists of 13 residues. V was clipped by 2 bases and J by 6 bases, with 11 bases between them. CDR1 MDHEN and CDR2 SYDVKM come from the germline V gene.

This clonotype was counted many times. J is TRBJ1-5 and V is TRBV6-2 or TRBV6-3, with a possible D match to TRBD1 (6 bases). Trimming removed 2 bases from V and 2 bases from J, with 7 bases in between. Germline V gene lookup returns CDR1 MNHEY and CDR2 SVGEGT. This CDR3 region has 14 residues. The CDR3 DNA sequence: TGTGCCAGCAGTTACGGGGGCGGCAATCAGCCCCAGCATTTT. This encodes CASSYGGGNQPQHF.

This rearrangement joins TRBV6-1 to TRBJ2-7; no definite D call. This CDR3 has 11 residues. With 4 bases removed from V and 9 bases from J, the gap between germline ends came to 10 bases. The V gene's germline CDR1 is MNHNS and CDR2 SASEGT. The CDR3 bases are TGTGCCAGCAGTGGGGGTACTGGGCAGTACTTC. Amino acids: CASSGGTGQYF.